The clone carrying this T cell receptor (beta chain) was seen a few times. Its target is not known. This sample is part of a study of shared clonotypes between healthy human individuals. Study overall: Per donor, three plates held CD4 naive cells, three held CD4 memory, two held CD8 naive and one held CD8 memory. Study-wide results and limits: Sequencing of the sorted subsets was shown by rarefaction to be incomplete despite large depth.

The germline V gene encodes CDR1 WNHNN and CDR2 SYGVQD (reference sequence). This CDR3 has 14 residues. Trimming took 5 bases from V and 2 from J, leaving 13 bases between them. Deep-level assay runs were performed. Sequencing was performed with immunoSEQ multiplex PCR; in TCRdb, only in-frame clones are kept and a portion is missing. The table has some 2,500,000 clones, approximately 93% seen once. The J gene is TRBJ2-7, the V gene TRBV10-1; D tentatively reads TRBD1 or TRBD2 (5 bases each). The origin of this receptor is a man between 18 and 29 years old in good health. Some clones in this sample may be carry-over from other donors' samples. The specimen sequenced was naive CD4+ T cells from PBMCs. Specified subset: CD45RA+ positively selected. CDR3 bases: TGCGCCAGCAGTCCCGGGACGGCGGCCTACGAGCAGTACTTC. Translation gives CASSPGTAAYEQYF.